This entry describes one T cell receptor (beta chain). Its specificity is not known. A sample-barcoded 5' primer and a J-beta primer mix were used in a second PCR of about 7 to 11 cycles. TCRdb fed the 5' RACE reads into MiXCR, producing one record per CDR3 protein. The repertoire has approximately 790,000 distinct CDR3 sequences, less than 80% of them found once; the top ten carry about a quarter. The entry originates in a study of blood T cells in healthy people across ages. Overall study results and limits: A greater number of naive CD4+ cells and higher diversity distinguished long-lived donors from aged donors.

Trimming pared 3 bases from V and 5 bases from J, leaving 16 bases between. The CDR3 has 16 residues. In germline, CDR1 is ENHRY, CDR2 SYGVKD. The clonotype comes from a man aged 30-40 years in good health. The sample was blood. The genes are TRBV10-3 and TRBJ2-2; tentatively, D is TRBD2 (6 bases). This CDR3 is CAISDPFEAGTGELFF. DNA for the CDR3: TGTGCCATCAGTGATCCCTTTGAGGCGGGGACCGGGGAGCTGTTTTTT.